This T cell receptor (beta chain) was captured by sequencing in a study of control samples from healthy donors and cancer patients. Germline loops: CDR1 SGDLS, CDR2 YYNGEE. The CDR3 loop spans 15 amino acids. The ends lost 3 bases at V and 1 base at J; junction bases unmatched: 3. Clones were read by immunoSEQ multiplex PCR, and TCRdb kept only the in-frame ones, dropping some. The data show roughly 63,000 clones, around 89% seen once. J is TRBJ2-1 and V is TRBV9, with 8 positions matching TRBD2. This clonotype originated in a man in his 60s with colorectal cancer. The specimen was PBMCs. CDR3 in amino acids: CASSGRLASYNEQFF. The CDR3, as DNA: TGTGCCAGCAGCGGGCGACTAGCGTCCTACAATGAGCAGTTCTTC. Looking up the rest from reference TRBV9 and TRBJ2-1 gives the full variable domain: DSGVTQTPKHLITATGQRVTLRCSPRSGDLSVYWYQQSLDQGLQFLIQYYNGEERAKGNILERFSAQQFPDLHSELNLSSLELGDSALYFCASSGRLASYNEQFFGPGTRLTVL.